Listed here are 11 T cell receptor beta chains from one sample, sequenced in a study of CD4 and CD8 cells across lung adenocarcinoma regions. Each CDR3 protein is one row after TCRdb ran MiXCR on the PCR reads. This sample has over 10,000 distinct CDR3 sequences, with roughly 51% found just once. The sample comprised CD8+ T cells from the center of a lung tumor. Receptors originate from a female donor with lung adenocarcinoma. The CD4 and CD8 labels of this study may be unreliable.

This clonotype appeared a few times. This sequence joins TRBV10-2 and TRBJ1-5, with D maybe TRBD1 (6 bases). V lost 6 bases, J lost 7 bases, and 10 bases lay in between. CDR3 length: 12 residues. The germline V gene encodes CDR1 WSHSY and CDR2 SAAADI. The DNA for the CDR3 is TGCGCCAGCAGCTGGACAGCACAGCCCCAGCATTTT. Protein: CASSWTAQPQHF.

The chain joins TRBV6-1 to TRBJ2-1; D is unclear. The germline V gene has CDR1 MNHNS and CDR2 SASEGT. The ends were cut back, 6 bases at V and 8 bases at J, with 26 bases in the middle. CDR3 length equals 17 residues. CDR3 protein: CASSSTGHTFGLHEQFF. CDR3 in DNA: TGTGCCAGCAGCTCGACGGGCCACACCTTCGGTCTTCATGAGCAGTTCTTC.

This chain joins TRBV7-6 and TRBJ2-1, with TRBD2 matching over 8 bases. The CDR3 is 17 amino acids. Germline loops: CDR1 SGHVS, CDR2 FNYEAQ. Losses at the gene ends were 5 bases for V and 0 bases for J; bases not matched to a gene: 9. The CDR3 loop reads CASSAWAGGSSYNEQFF. The CDR3 bases are TGTGCCAGCAGCGCCTGGGCGGGAGGCAGCTCCTACAATGAGCAGTTCTTC.

Sample share makes this clonotype medium-sized. The chain has TRBV12-3 or TRBV12-4 and TRBJ2-5; TRBD2 matches 9 bases. With V trimmed by 6 bases and J by 5 bases, 10 bases remained unmatched. This CDR3 contains 15 residues. CDR3 residues: CASRTRGGADETQYF. The CDR3 DNA is TGTGCCAGCAGGACTCGCGGGGGGGCCGACGAGACCCAGTACTTC.

The V gene is TRBV6-1, the J gene TRBJ2-1; D call uncertain. CDR1 is MNHNS and CDR2 is SASEGT in the germline V gene. Trimming cost V 5 bases and J 10 bases, with 15 bases left between them. The CDR3 sequence is 13 residues long. CDR3 nucleotide sequence: TGTGCCAGCAGTCAAAACTCCCGCTACGAGCAGTTCTTC. Its protein product is CASSQNSRYEQFF.

The CDR3 DNA follows: TGTGCCAGCAGTGAAGTACTGCCAGGGCCACACCAAGAGACCCAGTACTTC. This codes for CASSEVLPGPHQETQYF. The chain joins TRBV6-1 to TRBJ2-4; maybe TRBD1 (5 bases). The J call is uncertain, as TRBJ2-5 better fits the DNA end. Germline CDR1 is MNHNS and CDR2 is SASEGT. CDR3 length equals 17 residues.

The chain is built from TRBV6-1 and TRBJ1-3; 8 bases align to TRBD1. J lost 5 bases, V lost 1 base, and 4 bases had no gene match. The germline gives CDR1 MNHNS, CDR2 SASEGT. The CDR3 covers 15 residues. The chain's CDR3 is CASSEDGQGRNTIYF. The CDR3 nucleotides read TGTGCCAGCAGTGAAGACGGACAGGGCCGAAACACCATATATTTT.

This rearrangement joins TRBV10-1 to TRBJ2-5, with D perhaps being TRBD1 or TRBD2 (6 bases each). The CDR3 consists of 15 residues. Germline-derived CDR1 and CDR2 are WNHNN and SYGVQD (reference sequence). V lost 5 bases, J lost 4 bases, and 17 bases lay in between. In DNA form, the CDR3 reads TGCGCCAGCAGTTCGGGAGAACAGGGTGGAGAGACCCAGTACTTC. It yields the protein CASSSGEQGGETQYF.

This clonotype is large within its sample. The gene calls are TRBV12-3 or TRBV12-4 and TRBJ2-1, with D unclear. The J call may be mistaken, given a closer DNA end match to TRBJ2-7. CDR3 length: 14 residues. CDR3: CASSSGSAPYEQYF. The CDR3 DNA reads TGTGCCAGCAGTTCCGGGTCCGCCCCCTACGAGCAGTACTTC.

This clonotype was counted at least ten times. The rearrangement links TRBV6-1 to TRBJ1-5, with 7 bases aligning to TRBD1. Germline assignment: CDR1 MNHNS and CDR2 SASEGT. V lost 6 bases to trimming and J lost 6 bases; unmatched junction nucleotides: 8. CDR3 length: 14 residues. The CDR3 DNA reads TGTGCCAGCAGCAGGGGGGGCAAGGGTCAGCCCCAGCATTTT. The encoded protein is CASSRGGKGQPQHF.

The chain combines TRBV6-2 or TRBV6-3 with TRBJ2-7; 8 bases map to TRBD1. CDR1 is MNHEY and CDR2 is SVGEGT in the germline V gene. V lost 6 bases, J lost 0 bases, and 13 bases stayed unmatched. The CDR3 sequence is 17 residues long. In DNA, the CDR3 is TGTGCCAGCAGCCCAACATGGACAGGGCGAAGCTCCTACGAGCAGTACTTC. The encoded protein is CASSPTWTGRSSYEQYF.